A selection of T cell receptor beta chains follows, all from one sample in a study of shared clonotypes between healthy human individuals. Sequencing was performed with immunoSEQ multiplex PCR; in TCRdb, only in-frame clones are kept and a portion is missing. The sample has roughly 400,000 clones; around 96% are singletons. Material: memory CD8+ T cells sorted from blood. The receptors stem from a man younger than 40 in good health. Each CDR3 is given with its conserved first and last residue. Fields, in order: D gene, clone size, J gene, V gene, CDR3 protein. A D gene is named only where the DNA matches it firmly. The size of a clone is reported for some rows only, either as once, few or many, or as a class for expanded clones.

D gene: .; clone size: .; J gene: TRBJ1-1; V gene: TRBV6-5; CDR3 protein: CASTTGPNTEAFF
D gene: .; clone size: .; J gene: TRBJ1-1; V gene: TRBV30; CDR3 protein: CAWSVMGGIEAFF
D gene: .; clone size: .; J gene: TRBJ1-5; V gene: TRBV2; CDR3 protein: CASSWDDYSNQPQHF
D gene: TRBD2; clone size: once; J gene: TRBJ2-7; V gene: TRBV4-1; CDR3 protein: CASSQGLAGAYEQYF
D gene: TRBD1; clone size: .; J gene: TRBJ1-2; V gene: TRBV5-1; CDR3 protein: CASSFTGGVGYTF
D gene: .; clone size: .; J gene: TRBJ2-7; V gene: TRBV7-9; CDR3 protein: CASSLVGTLSYEQYF
D gene: .; clone size: .; J gene: TRBJ1-4; V gene: TRBV5-6; CDR3 protein: CASSLGWGNEKLFF
D gene: .; clone size: .; J gene: TRBJ2-6; V gene: TRBV7-3; CDR3 protein: CASSLTSGANVLTF
D gene: TRBD1; clone size: .; J gene: TRBJ1-1; V gene: TRBV10-2; CDR3 protein: CASRTGESGVTEAFF
D gene: .; clone size: .; J gene: TRBJ2-3; V gene: TRBV30; CDR3 protein: CAWRDILASTDTQYF
D gene: .; clone size: .; J gene: TRBJ2-5; V gene: TRBV7-6; CDR3 protein: CASSLGEWGTQYF
D gene: .; clone size: .; J gene: TRBJ2-7; V gene: TRBV5-4; CDR3 protein: CASQFTGNPVGPYEQYF
D gene: .; clone size: .; J gene: TRBJ2-3; V gene: TRBV29-1; CDR3 protein: CSVRQSYTDTQYF
D gene: TRBD2; clone size: .; J gene: TRBJ2-5; V gene: TRBV18; CDR3 protein: CASSQLAGIETQYF
D gene: .; clone size: once; J gene: TRBJ2-1; V gene: TRBV19; CDR3 protein: CASIGNYNEQFF
D gene: TRBD2; clone size: once; J gene: TRBJ2-1; V gene: TRBV19; CDR3 protein: CASSIVFRLASIYNEQFF
D gene: TRBD2; clone size: once; J gene: TRBJ2-7; V gene: TRBV11-2; CDR3 protein: CASSYDSGSYEQYF
D gene: .; clone size: .; J gene: TRBJ1-1; V gene: TRBV28; CDR3 protein: CASSLTTATEAFF
D gene: .; clone size: .; J gene: TRBJ1-2; V gene: TRBV7-2; CDR3 protein: CASSSPRQALNYGYTF
D gene: .; clone size: few; J gene: TRBJ2-7; V gene: TRBV30; CDR3 protein: CAWRSTGARDEQYF
D gene: .; clone size: .; J gene: TRBJ2-7; V gene: TRBV7-2; CDR3 protein: CASSLVGSGYEQYF
D gene: TRBD1; clone size: .; J gene: TRBJ2-7; V gene: TRBV29-1; CDR3 protein: CSVVGHDRGYEQYF
D gene: TRBD2; clone size: .; J gene: TRBJ2-5; V gene: TRBV5-1; CDR3 protein: CASRAGVGETQYF
D gene: .; clone size: .; J gene: TRBJ1-2; V gene: TRBV10-3; CDR3 protein: CAISAGGQGYTF
D gene: .; clone size: .; J gene: TRBJ2-7; V gene: TRBV28; CDR3 protein: CASSNSSYEQYF
D gene: .; clone size: .; J gene: TRBJ2-7; V gene: TRBV28; CDR3 protein: CASSLYLPQLYGSYEQYF